This TCR beta chain was obtained from a study of blood T cell repertoires in COVID-19. Study overall: Samples of COVID-19 (acute and convalescent) were obtained from the United States, Italy and Spain. T cells, B-cell-depleted T cells, or PBMCs supplied cDNA or gDNA.

CDR3 length: 14 residues. J was trimmed by 10 bases and V by 4 bases; bases with no gene match: 6. Germline V gene data show CDR1 as SGHNT and CDR2 as YYREEE (reference sequence). As originally analysed: Reference gene primers were amplified, and this amplification served to estimate nucleated cell counts. Here immunoSEQ multiplex PCR was the method, and the copy in TCRdb shows in-frame clones only, minus some. The V and J calls and clone size were taken over from that table, and D and trimming were inferred from the DNA. The sample has about 17,000 clones, around 82% seen once. The sequence was collected from a man aged 60-69 years with active or convalescent COVID-19. Specimen: peripheral blood. The chain couples TRBV5-4 to TRBJ2-1; 12 positions match TRBD2. The CDR3 DNA reads TGTGCCAGCAGCCTTCGACTAGCGGGAGCGGAGCAGTTCTTC. Translated: CASSLRLAGAEQFF.